Here is one TCR beta chain with its context. The data belong to a study of CD8+ T cells in alopecia areata. Extracted RNA was reverse transcribed, and the resulting cDNA served as sequencing template. Only in-frame clones appear in the TCRdb table, and some are missing; sequencing was by immunoSEQ multiplex PCR. The repertoire holds about 97,000 clones, around 38% seen once, with 1% to 1.5% in the top ten. Trimming stripped 5 bases from V and 5 bases from J, with 6 bases between. The CDR3 sequence is 11 residues long. Germline V gene sequence: CDR1 MNHEY, CDR2 SMNVEV (reference sequence). Sequencing was carried out using CD4+ T cells sorted from blood. The rearrangement joins TRBV27 to TRBJ1-1; D remains ambiguous. The receptor's source is a human donor with alopecia areata. The CDR3 sequence: CASSRWTEAFF. In nucleotides, the CDR3 is TGTGCCAGCAGTAGGTGGACTGAAGCTTTCTTT.